One sample yielded the 9 T cell receptor beta chains listed below, sequenced in a study of T cell responses to AZD1222 COVID-19 vaccine. Repertoires were generated with immunoSEQ multiplex PCR, while TCRdb's copy carries only in-frame clones and drops some. This sample yields about 110,000 clones, of which roughly 90% are seen a single time; approximately 8.9% belongs to the top ten. This sample comprised peripheral blood, obtained 28 days after the second AZD1222 dose. Source of these receptors: an adult who received the AZD1222 COVID-19 vaccine.

J is TRBJ1-5 and V is TRBV7-2; 7 positions match TRBD1. With 2 bases clipped from V and 3 bases from J, the junction kept 4 bases outside the gene matches. Germline V gene lookup returns CDR1 SGHTA and CDR2 FQGNSA. CDR3 length equals 15 residues. CDR3 residues: CASSLNRGVNQPQHF. The CDR3 DNA follows: TGTGCCAGCAGCTTAAACAGGGGAGTCAATCAGCCCCAGCATTTT.

This chain uses TRBV5-4 with TRBJ2-2; tentative D call: TRBD1 (6 bases). Germline V gives CDR1 SGHNT, CDR2 YYREEE (reference sequence). The CDR3 is 14 residues long. The ends were cut back, 1 base at V and 5 bases at J, with 9 bases in the middle. CDR3 loop: CASSLSTGTGELFF. The CDR3 DNA reads as TGTGCCAGCAGCTTGTCGACAGGTACCGGGGAGCTGTTTTTT.

The V call is TRBV9, the J call TRBJ2-2; D gene uncertain. V was shortened by 2 bases and J by 4 bases, with 6 bases between the two germline ends. The CDR3 loop spans 13 amino acids. Germline CDR1 and CDR2: SGDLS and YYNGEE. CDR3 coding DNA: TGTGCCAGCAGCGTTTTGGTCACCGGGGAGCTGTTTTTT. Protein product: CASSVLVTGELFF. Full variable domain (outside the CDR3, taken from reference TRBV9 and TRBJ2-2): DSGVTQTPKHLITATGQRVTLRCSPRSGDLSVYWYQQSLDQGLQFLIQYYNGEERAKGNILERFSAQQFPDLHSELNLSSLELGDSALYFCASSVLVTGELFFGEGSRLTVL.

This clone was picked up one time. The V gene is TRBV29-1, the J gene TRBJ1-1; D possibly corresponds to TRBD1 (5 bases). Germline lookup yields CDR1 SQVTM and CDR2 ANQGSEA. Trimming stripped 1 base from V and 0 bases from J, with 9 bases between. There are 14 residues in the CDR3. The chain's CDR3 is CSVEGRQMNTEAFF. The CDR3 DNA reads as TGCAGCGTTGAAGGGAGACAGATGAACACTGAAGCTTTCTTT. The variable domain in full, completed from reference TRBV29-1 and TRBJ1-1, reads SAVISQKPSRDICQRGTSLTIQCQVDSQVTMMFWYRQQPGQSLTLIATANQGSEATYESGFVIDKFPISRPNLTFSTLTVSNMSPEDSSIYLCSVEGRQMNTEAFFGQGTRLTVV.

The genes are TRBV28 and TRBJ2-2; tentatively, D is TRBD1 (5 bases). The V end was cut by 3 bases, the J end by 6 bases, with 11 bases between. The germline gives CDR1 MDHEN, CDR2 SYDVKM. The CDR3 length is 14 residues. The CDR3, as DNA: TGTGCCAGCAGTTTCAGGGAAAAAGCCGGGGAGCTGTTTTTT. Translated: CASSFREKAGELFF. Filled out from reference TRBV28 and TRBJ2-2, the complete variable domain reads DVKVTQSSRYLVKRTGEKVFLECVQDMDHENMFWYRQDPGLGLRLIYFSYDVKMKEKGDIPEGYSVSREKKERFSLILESASTNQTSMYLCASSFREKAGELFFGEGSRLTVL.

The V call is TRBV6-5, the J call TRBJ2-7; possible D gene TRBD2, 7 bases. CDR1 is MNHEY, CDR2 SVGAGI, per germline. The ends were cut back, 5 bases at V and 6 bases at J, with 11 bases in the middle. The CDR3 runs to 12 residues. The CDR3 reads CASSHRGAEQYF. The CDR3 region has the DNA TGTGCCAGCAGTCACCGGGGGGCCGAGCAGTACTTC.

V gene TRBV7-6 combines with J gene TRBJ2-5; 11 bases are shared with TRBD1. The germline V gene encodes CDR1 SGHVS and CDR2 FNYEAQ. The V segment lost 5 bases and the J segment 2 bases; nucleotides outside the gene matches: 10. This CDR3 contains 17 residues. DNA of the CDR3: TGTGCCAGCAGCCTTCTCCCCGGGACAGGGGGGCAAGAGACCCAGTACTTC. It codes for CASSLLPGTGGQETQYF.

This chain links TRBV13 with TRBJ1-3; 11 bases are a match to TRBD1. CDR1 is PRHDT, CDR2 FYEKMQ, per germline (reference sequence). This CDR3 is 16 amino acids long. Trimming took 6 bases from V and 4 from J; bases not matched to a gene: 8. CDR3 loop: CASSYQGTGGGNTIYF. The DNA of the CDR3 is TGTGCCAGCAGTTACCAAGGGACAGGGGGGGGAAACACCATATATTTT. The entire variable domain, with the rest obtained from reference TRBV13 and TRBJ1-3, is as follows: AAGVIQSPRHLIKEKRETATLKCYPIPRHDTVYWYQQGPGQDPQFLISFYEKMQSDKGSIPDRFSAQQFSDYHSELNMSSLELGDSALYFCASSYQGTGGGNTIYFGEGSWLTVV.

The chain employs TRBV6-2 or TRBV6-3 and TRBJ2-3, with TRBD2 matching over 7 bases. Germline values: CDR1 MNHEY, CDR2 SVGEGT. The CDR3 runs 16 residues. V gave up 5 bases and J gave up 2 bases; unmatched junction bases: 10. CDR3 coding DNA: TGTGCCAGCAGTCGAAAGCGGGACCACCTCACAGATACGCAGTATTTT. Its protein is CASSRKRDHLTDTQYF.